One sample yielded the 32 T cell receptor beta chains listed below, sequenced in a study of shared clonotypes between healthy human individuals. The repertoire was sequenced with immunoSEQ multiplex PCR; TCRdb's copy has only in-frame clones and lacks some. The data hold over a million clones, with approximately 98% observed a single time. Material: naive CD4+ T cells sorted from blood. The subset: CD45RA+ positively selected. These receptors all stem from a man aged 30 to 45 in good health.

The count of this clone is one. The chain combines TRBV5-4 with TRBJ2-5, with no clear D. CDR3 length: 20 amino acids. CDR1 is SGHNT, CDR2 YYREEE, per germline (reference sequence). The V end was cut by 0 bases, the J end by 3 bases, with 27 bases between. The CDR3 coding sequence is TGTGCCAGCAGCTTGGGGCCACCCCAGCCCCGGTACGTCCCCGAAGAGACCCAGTACTTC. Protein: CASSLGPPQPRYVPEETQYF.

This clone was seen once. The DNA for the CDR3 is TGTGCCAGCAGTTGGACAGGGGACAATCAGCCCCAGCATTTT. Translated: CASSWTGDNQPQHF. This chain uses TRBV6-5 with TRBJ1-5, with 9 bases aligning to TRBD1. The J segment lost 3 bases and the V segment lost 4 bases, leaving 1 base of the junction unmatched. Looked up from germline, CDR1 is MNHEY and CDR2 is SVGAGI. This CDR3 region has 14 residues.

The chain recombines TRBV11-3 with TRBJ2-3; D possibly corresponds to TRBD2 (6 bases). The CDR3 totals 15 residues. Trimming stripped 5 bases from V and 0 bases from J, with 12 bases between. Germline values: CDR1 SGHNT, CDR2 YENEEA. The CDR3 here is CASSTRDSSTDTQYF. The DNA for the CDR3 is TGTGCCAGCAGCACCCGGGACTCAAGCACAGATACGCAGTATTTT.

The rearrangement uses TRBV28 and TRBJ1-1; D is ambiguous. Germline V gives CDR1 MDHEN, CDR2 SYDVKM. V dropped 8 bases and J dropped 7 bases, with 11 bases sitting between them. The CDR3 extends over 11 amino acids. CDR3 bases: TGTGCCAGCGCCGAGACGGGTGAAGCTTTCTTT. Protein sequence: CASAETGEAFF.

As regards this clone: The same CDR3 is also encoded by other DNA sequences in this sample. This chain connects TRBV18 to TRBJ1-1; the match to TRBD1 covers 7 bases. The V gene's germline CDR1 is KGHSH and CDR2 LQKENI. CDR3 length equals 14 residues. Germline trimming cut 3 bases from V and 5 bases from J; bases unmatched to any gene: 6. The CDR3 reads CASSPPTGRTEAFF. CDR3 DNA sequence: TGTGCCAGCTCACCTCCGACAGGGCGGACTGAAGCTTTCTTT.

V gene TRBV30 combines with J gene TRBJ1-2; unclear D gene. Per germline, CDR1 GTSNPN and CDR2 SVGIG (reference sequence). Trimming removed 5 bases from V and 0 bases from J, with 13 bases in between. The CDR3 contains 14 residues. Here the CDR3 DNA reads TGTGCCTGGGCACCCGCGGGAGCTAACTATGGCTACACCTTC. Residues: CAWAPAGANYGYTF.

The CDR3 DNA sequence: TGTGCCAGCAGCGTAGGGACAGGGGGCAAAGAGACCCAGTACTTC. Its translation: CASSVGTGGKETQYF. This chain links TRBV9 with TRBJ2-5, with 11 bases identical to TRBD1. Trimming cost V 0 bases and J 3 bases; bases outside gene matches: 1. The CDR3 is 15 residues long. Germline V CDR1 and CDR2: SGDLS, YYNGEE.

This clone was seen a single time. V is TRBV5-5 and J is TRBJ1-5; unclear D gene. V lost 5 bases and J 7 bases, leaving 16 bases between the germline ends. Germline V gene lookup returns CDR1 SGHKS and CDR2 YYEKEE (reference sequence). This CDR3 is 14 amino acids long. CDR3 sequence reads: CASSDTPGKQPQHF. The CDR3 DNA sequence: TGTGCCAGCAGTGACACGCCGGGGAAACAGCCCCAGCATTTT. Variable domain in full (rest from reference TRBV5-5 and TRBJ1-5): DAGVTQSPTHLIKTRGQQVTLRCSPISGHKSVSWYQQVLGQGPQFIFQYYEKEERGRGNFPDRFSARQFPNYSSELNVNALLLGDSALYLCASSDTPGKQPQHFGDGTRLSIL.

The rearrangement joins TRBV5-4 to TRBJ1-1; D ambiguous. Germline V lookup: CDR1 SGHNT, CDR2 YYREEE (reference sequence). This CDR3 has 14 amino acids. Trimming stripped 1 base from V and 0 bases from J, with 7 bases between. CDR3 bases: TGTGCCAGCAGCTTGATGGGCATGAACACTGAAGCTTTCTTT. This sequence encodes CASSLMGMNTEAFF.

The chain's CDR3 is CASSNTGGRQPQHF. The CDR3 coding sequence is TGTGCCAGTAGTAACACAGGGGGAAGGCAGCCCCAGCATTTT. The chain recombines TRBV19 with TRBJ1-5; 8 bases are a match to TRBD1. In germline, CDR1 is LNHDA, CDR2 SQIVND (reference sequence). V was clipped by 4 bases and J by 7 bases; unmatched bases: 6. The CDR3 covers 14 residues.

The chain's CDR3 is CASSLAMRGAVDEQYF. The CDR3 DNA reads TGTGCCAGCAGCTTGGCTATGCGGGGGGCGGTGGACGAGCAGTACTTC. V is TRBV5-4 and J is TRBJ2-7, with 8 nucleotides matching TRBD2. The V and J ends lost 0 bases and 5 bases, in that order; junction bases with no gene match: 10. The CDR3 runs to 16 residues. Germline values: CDR1 SGHNT, CDR2 YYREEE (reference sequence).

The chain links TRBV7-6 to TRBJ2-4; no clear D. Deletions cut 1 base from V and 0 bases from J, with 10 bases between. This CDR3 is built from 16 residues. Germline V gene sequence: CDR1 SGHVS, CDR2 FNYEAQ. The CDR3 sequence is CASSLGDRLAKNIQYF. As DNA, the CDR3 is TGTGCCAGCAGCTTAGGCGATAGGCTAGCCAAAAACATTCAGTACTTC.

CDR3 DNA sequence: TGTGCCAGCAGTTTATCGGGTTCCGTGTACAATGAGCAGTTCTTC. Protein: CASSLSGSVYNEQFF. The chain joins TRBV27 to TRBJ2-1; D ambiguous. This CDR3 comprises 15 residues. V gave up 0 bases and J gave up 4 bases, with 10 bases separating them. Germline V gives CDR1 MNHEY, CDR2 SMNVEV (reference sequence).

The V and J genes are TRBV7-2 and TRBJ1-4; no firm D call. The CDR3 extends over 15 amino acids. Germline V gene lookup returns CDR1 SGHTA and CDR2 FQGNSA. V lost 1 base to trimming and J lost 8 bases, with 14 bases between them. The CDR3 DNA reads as TGTGCCAGCAGCTTAGATAGCGGGTCCAGGGAAAAACTGTTTTTT. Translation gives CASSLDSGSREKLFF.

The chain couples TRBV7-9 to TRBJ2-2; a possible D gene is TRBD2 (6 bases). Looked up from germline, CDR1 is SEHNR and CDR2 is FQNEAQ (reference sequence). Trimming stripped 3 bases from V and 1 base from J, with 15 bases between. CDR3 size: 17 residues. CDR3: CASSLGDSAQNTGELFF. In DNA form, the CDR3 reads TGTGCCAGCAGCTTGGGGGACTCTGCTCAGAACACCGGGGAGCTGTTTTTT.

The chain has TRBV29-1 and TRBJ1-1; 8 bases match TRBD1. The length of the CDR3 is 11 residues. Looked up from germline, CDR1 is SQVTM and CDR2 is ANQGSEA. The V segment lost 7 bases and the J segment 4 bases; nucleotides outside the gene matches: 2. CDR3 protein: CSAQGATEAFF. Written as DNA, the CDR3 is TGCAGCGCTCAGGGGGCCACTGAAGCTTTCTTT.

The CDR3, as DNA: TGTGCCAGTAGAACAGGGTTTAACTATGGCTACACCTTC. As protein: CASRTGFNYGYTF. The chain is built from TRBV19 and TRBJ1-2, with TRBD1 as a possible D gene (6 bases). V lost 6 bases and J lost 1, with 9 bases in between. Germline lookup yields CDR1 LNHDA and CDR2 SQIVND (reference sequence). The CDR3 length is 13 residues.

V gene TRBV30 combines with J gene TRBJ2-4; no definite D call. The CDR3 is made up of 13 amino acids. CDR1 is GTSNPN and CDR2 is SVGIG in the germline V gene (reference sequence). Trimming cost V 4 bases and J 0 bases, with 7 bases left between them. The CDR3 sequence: CAWTGLAKNIQYF. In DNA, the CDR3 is TGTGCCTGGACCGGGCTAGCCAAAAACATTCAGTACTTC. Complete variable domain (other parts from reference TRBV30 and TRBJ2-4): SQTIHQWPATLVQPVGSPLSLECTVEGTSNPNLYWYRQAAGRGLQLLFYSVGIGQISSEVPQNLSASRPQDRQFILSSKKLLLSDSGFYLCAWTGLAKNIQYFGAGTRLSVL.

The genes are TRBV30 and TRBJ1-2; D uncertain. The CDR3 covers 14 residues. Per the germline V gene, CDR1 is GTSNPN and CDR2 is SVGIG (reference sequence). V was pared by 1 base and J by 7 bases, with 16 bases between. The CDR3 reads CAWSARNRWGGYTF. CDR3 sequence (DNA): TGTGCCTGGAGTGCGCGGAACCGGTGGGGTGGCTACACCTTC.

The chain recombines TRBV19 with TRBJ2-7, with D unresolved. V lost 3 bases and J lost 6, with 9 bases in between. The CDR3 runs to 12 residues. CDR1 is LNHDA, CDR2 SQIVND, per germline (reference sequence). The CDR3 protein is CASSISSGEQYF. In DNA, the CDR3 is TGTGCCAGTAGTATTTCGTCGGGCGAGCAGTACTTC. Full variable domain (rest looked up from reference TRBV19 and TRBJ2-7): DGGITQSPKYLFRKEGQNVTLSCEQNLNHDAMYWYRQDPGQGLRLIYYSQIVNDFQKGDIAEGYSVSREKKESFPLTVTSAQKNPTAFYLCASSISSGEQYFGPGTRLTVT.

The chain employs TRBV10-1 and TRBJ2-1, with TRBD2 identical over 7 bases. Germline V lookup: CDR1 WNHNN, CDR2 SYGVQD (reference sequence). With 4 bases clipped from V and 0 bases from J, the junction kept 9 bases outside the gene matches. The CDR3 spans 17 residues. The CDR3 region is CASSGGGRGFSYNEQFF. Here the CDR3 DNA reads TGCGCCAGCAGTGGCGGAGGGAGGGGATTCTCCTACAATGAGCAGTTCTTC.

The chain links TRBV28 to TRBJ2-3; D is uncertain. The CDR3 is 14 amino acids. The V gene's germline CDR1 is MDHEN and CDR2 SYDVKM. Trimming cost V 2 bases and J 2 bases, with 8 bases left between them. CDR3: CASSLLGLTDTQYF. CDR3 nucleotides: TGTGCCAGCAGTTTACTAGGCCTCACAGATACGCAGTATTTT.

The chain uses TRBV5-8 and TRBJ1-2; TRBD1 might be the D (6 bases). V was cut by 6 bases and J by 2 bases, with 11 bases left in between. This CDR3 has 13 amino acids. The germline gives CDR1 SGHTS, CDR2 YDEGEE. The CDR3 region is CASNRATNYGYTF. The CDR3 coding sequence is TGTGCCAGCAACAGGGCTACGAACTATGGCTACACCTTC.

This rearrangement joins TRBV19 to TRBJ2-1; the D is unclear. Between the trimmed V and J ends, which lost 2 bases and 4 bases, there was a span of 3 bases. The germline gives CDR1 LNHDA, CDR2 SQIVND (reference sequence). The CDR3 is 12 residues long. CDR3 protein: CASSILYNEQFF. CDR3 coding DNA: TGTGCCAGTAGTATACTGTACAATGAGCAGTTCTTC. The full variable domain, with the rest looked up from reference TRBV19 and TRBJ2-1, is DGGITQSPKYLFRKEGQNVTLSCEQNLNHDAMYWYRQDPGQGLRLIYYSQIVNDFQKGDIAEGYSVSREKKESFPLTVTSAQKNPTAFYLCASSILYNEQFFGPGTRLTVL.

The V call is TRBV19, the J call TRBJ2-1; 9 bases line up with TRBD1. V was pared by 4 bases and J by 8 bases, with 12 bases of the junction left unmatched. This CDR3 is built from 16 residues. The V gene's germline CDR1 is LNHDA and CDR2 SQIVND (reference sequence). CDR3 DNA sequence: TGTGCCAGTAGTAGACAGGGGGTGTTCTCTCGGGATGAGCAGTTCTTC. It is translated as CASSRQGVFSRDEQFF.

The CDR3 bases are TGTGCCAGTCAGAGGGACACCGGGGAGCTGTTTTTT. Translation gives CASQRDTGELFF. The chain combines TRBV19 with TRBJ2-2; D may be TRBD2 (5 bases). CDR1 and CDR2 from the germline V gene are LNHDA and SQIVND (reference sequence). The V end was cut by 8 bases, the J end by 3 bases, with 7 bases between. This CDR3 is 12 amino acids long.

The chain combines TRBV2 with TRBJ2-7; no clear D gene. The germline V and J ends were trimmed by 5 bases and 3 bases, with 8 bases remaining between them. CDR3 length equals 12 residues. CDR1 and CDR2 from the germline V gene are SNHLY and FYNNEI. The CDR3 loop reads CASSIHSYEQYF. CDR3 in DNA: TGTGCCAGCAGTATACATAGCTACGAGCAGTACTTC.

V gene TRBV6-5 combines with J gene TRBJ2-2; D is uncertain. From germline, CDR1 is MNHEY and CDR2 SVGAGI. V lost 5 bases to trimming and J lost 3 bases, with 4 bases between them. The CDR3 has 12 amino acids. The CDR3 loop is CASSQYTGELFF. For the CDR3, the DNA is TGTGCCAGCAGTCAATACACCGGGGAGCTGTTTTTT.

The CDR3 region has the DNA TGTGCCATCAGCACACAAAATCAGCCCCAGCATTTT. Its protein is CAISTQNQPQHF. The chain recombines TRBV10-3 with TRBJ1-5; D remains ambiguous. The CDR3 extends over 12 amino acids. Deletions cut 6 bases from V and 4 bases from J, with 7 bases between. From germline, CDR1 is ENHRY and CDR2 SYGVKD.

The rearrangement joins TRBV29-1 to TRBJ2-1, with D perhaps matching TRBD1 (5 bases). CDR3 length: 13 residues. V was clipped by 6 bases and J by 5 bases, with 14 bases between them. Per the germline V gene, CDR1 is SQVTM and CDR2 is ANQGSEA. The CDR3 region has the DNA TGCAGCGTAAGGACAAGTCTAAACAATGAGCAGTTCTTC. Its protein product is CSVRTSLNNEQFF.

The DNA of the CDR3 is TGTGCCAGCACTCTAGCGGGAGACGGATACGAGCAGTACTTC. Amino acid sequence: CASTLAGDGYEQYF. This chain uses TRBV28 with TRBJ2-7; 10 bases map to TRBD2. This CDR3 spans 14 amino acids. From germline, CDR1 is MDHEN and CDR2 SYDVKM. The ends lost 7 bases at V and 4 bases at J; junction bases unmatched: 7.

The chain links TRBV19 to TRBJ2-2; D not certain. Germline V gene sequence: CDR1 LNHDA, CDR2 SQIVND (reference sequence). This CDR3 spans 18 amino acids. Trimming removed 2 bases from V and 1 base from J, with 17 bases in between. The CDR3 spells CASSILLQGSQNTGELFF. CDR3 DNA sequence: TGTGCCAGTAGTATACTCCTCCAAGGCAGTCAGAACACCGGGGAGCTGTTTTTT. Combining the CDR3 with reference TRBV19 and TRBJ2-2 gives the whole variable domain DGGITQSPKYLFRKEGQNVTLSCEQNLNHDAMYWYRQDPGQGLRLIYYSQIVNDFQKGDIAEGYSVSREKKESFPLTVTSAQKNPTAFYLCASSILLQGSQNTGELFFGEGSRLTVL.